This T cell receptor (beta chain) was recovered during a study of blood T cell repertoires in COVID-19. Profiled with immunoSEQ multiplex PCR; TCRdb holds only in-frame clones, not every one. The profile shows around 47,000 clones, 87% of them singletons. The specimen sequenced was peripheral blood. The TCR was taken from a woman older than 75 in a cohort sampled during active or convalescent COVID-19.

The CDR3 DNA is TGTGCCAGCTCACCAGGACAGATAGAGAATTCACCCCTCCACTTT. Its translation: CASSPGQIENSPLHF. This chain joins TRBV18 and TRBJ1-6; possible D gene TRBD1, 6 bases. Trimming left V 2 bases short and J 7 bases short, with 12 bases between. The CDR3 runs to 15 residues. Looked up from germline, CDR1 is KGHSH and CDR2 is LQKENI. The full variable domain, its missing parts supplied by reference TRBV18 and TRBJ1-6, is NAGVMQNPRHLVRRRGQEARLRCSPMKGHSHVYWYRQLPEEGLKFMVYLQKENIIDESGMPKERFSAEFPKEGPSILRIQQVVRGDSAAYFCASSPGQIENSPLHFGNGTRLTVT.